Below, 16 T cell receptor beta chains from the same sample are listed, as sequenced in a study of blood T cell repertoires in COVID-19. Assay: immunoSEQ multiplex PCR; the TCRdb copy retains only in-frame clones and omits some. The sample holds about 170,000 clones; around 84% are singletons and the top ten take about 14%. What was sequenced was peripheral blood. These receptors were taken from a woman between 65 and 79 years old with COVID-19, enrolled during active disease.

The chain is built from TRBV3-1 (or the pseudogene TRBV3-2) and TRBJ2-1; 9 nucleotides agree with TRBD2. The V and J ends lost 3 bases and 2 bases, in that order; junction bases with no gene match: 2. Germline CDR1 LGHDT, CDR2 YNNKEL (reference sequence). The CDR3 spans 15 residues. The chain's CDR3 is CASSQPSGAYNEQFF. In DNA, the CDR3 is TGTGCCAGCAGCCAGCCTAGCGGGGCCTACAATGAGCAGTTCTTC.

The chain uses TRBV28 and TRBJ1-5; D possibly corresponds to TRBD1 (5 bases). Germline-derived CDR1 and CDR2 are MDHEN and SYDVKM. Between the trimmed V and J ends, which lost 3 bases and 4 bases, there was a span of 10 bases. CDR3 size: 14 residues. CDR3 amino acids: CASSLAGRNQPQHF. The CDR3 coding sequence is TGTGCCAGCAGTTTGGCAGGGCGAAATCAGCCCCAGCATTTT.

This clone was counted a few times. The chain combines TRBV5-4 with TRBJ2-2; 12 bases map to TRBD2. V dropped 3 bases and J dropped 0; count of bases not matched to a gene: 6. Germline-derived CDR1 and CDR2 are SGHNT and YYREEE (reference sequence). The CDR3 is made up of 18 amino acids. This CDR3 reads CASSSRLAGVTNTGELFF. The CDR3 DNA follows: TGTGCCAGCAGCTCCCGACTAGCGGGAGTTACGAACACCGGGGAGCTGTTTTTT.

The chain couples TRBV18 to TRBJ2-3, with TRBD2 as a possible D gene (7 bases). The CDR3 contains 15 residues. Germline CDR1 and CDR2: KGHSH and LQKENI. Trimming left V 3 bases short and J 4 bases short, with 14 bases between. The CDR3 DNA is TGTGCCAGCTCACCCGGGCGGGGGCCTGCAGATACGCAGTATTTT. This encodes CASSPGRGPADTQYF.

The chain couples TRBV7-2 to TRBJ2-6; 8 bases map to TRBD2. CDR1 is SGHTA, CDR2 FQGNSA, per germline. V lost 5 bases and J lost 2; bases outside the gene matches: 5. This CDR3 region has 16 residues. The CDR3 nucleotides read TGTGCCAGCAGCCAATCGGGAGGGGCTGGGGCCAACGTCCTGACTTTC. This gives the protein CASSQSGGAGANVLTF. The variable domain in full, completed from reference TRBV7-2 and TRBJ2-6, reads GAGVSQSPSNKVTEKGKDVELRCDPISGHTALYWYRQSLGQGLEFLIYFQGNSAPDKSGLPSDRFSAERTGGSVSTLTIQRTQQEDSAVYLCASSQSGGAGANVLTFGAGSRLTVL.

This chain connects TRBV14 to TRBJ1-2; 9 bases agree with TRBD1. Germline loops: CDR1 SGHDN, CDR2 FVKESK. Trimming cost V 0 bases and J 10 bases; bases outside gene matches: 6. The CDR3 runs to 14 residues. The chain's CDR3 is CASSQDQTGGAYTF. DNA for the CDR3: TGTGCCAGCAGCCAAGATCAAACAGGGGGCGCCTACACCTTC.

With respect to this clone: Given the absence of the conserved phenylalanine or tryptophan at the CDR3 end, a read error is likely. It is unclear where the CDR3 begins or ends on the DNA, so no DNA is shown, and the CDR3 is as TCRdb lists it. The chain recombines TRBV30 with TRBJ1-2; TRBD1, the table's D call, lacks a check against the DNA. Germline V gene data show CDR1 as GTSNPN and CDR2 as SVGIG (reference sequence). The length of the CDR3 is 11 amino acids, counting both ends. CDR3 sequence: CAWGQGEIVEV.

V gene TRBV7-9 combines with J gene TRBJ1-2; D is perhaps TRBD1 (5 bases). Germline V lookup: CDR1 SEHNR, CDR2 FQNEAQ (reference sequence). The germline V and J ends were trimmed by 5 bases and 7 bases, with 14 bases remaining between them. This CDR3 region has 13 residues. CDR3: CASSPTGGFGYTF. CDR3 in DNA: TGTGCCAGCAGCCCAACAGGAGGGTTTGGCTACACCTTC.

The chain combines TRBV29-1 with TRBJ2-1, with D tentatively TRBD1 (6 bases). CDR1 SQVTM and CDR2 ANQGSEA come from the germline V gene. V shed 6 bases and J shed 15 bases, with 21 bases lying between them. This CDR3 is 12 amino acids long. The CDR3 nucleotides read TGCAGCGTAGACGGACAGTTCAGCAGGCCGTTCTTC. Protein product: CSVDGQFSRPFF.

The rearrangement joins TRBV18 to TRBJ1-1; 7 bases match TRBD1. In germline, CDR1 is KGHSH, CDR2 LQKENI. The CDR3 runs to 15 residues. Germline trimming cut 5 bases from V and 11 bases from J; bases unmatched to any gene: 17. CDR3 in DNA: TGTGCCAGCTCATCCGAGATAAGGAAACAGGGGCCGGCTTTCTTT. This sequence encodes CASSSEIRKQGPAFF.

V and J are TRBV10-2 and TRBJ2-1, with 8 positions matching TRBD2. J was trimmed by 4 bases and V by 3 bases; bases with no gene match: 11. Germline loops: CDR1 WSHSY, CDR2 SAAADI. This CDR3 has 17 amino acids. CDR3 region: CASSDILGLAGYNEQFF. For the CDR3, the DNA is TGCGCCAGCAGTGATATACTAGGGCTAGCGGGTTACAATGAGCAGTTCTTC.

The genes are TRBV3-1 (or the pseudogene TRBV3-2) and TRBJ2-3; 8 bases are a match to TRBD2. Germline V gives CDR1 LGHDT, CDR2 YNNKEL (reference sequence). The J segment lost 3 bases and the V segment lost 4 bases, leaving 9 bases of the junction unmatched. This CDR3 region has 16 residues. This CDR3 reads CASSPRSGSGTDTQYF. DNA of the CDR3: TGTGCCAGCAGCCCCAGGAGCGGGAGCGGGACAGATACGCAGTATTTT.

The chain employs TRBV6-5 and TRBJ1-1; D remains unclear. Germline CDR1 reads MNHEY; CDR2 reads SVGAGI. The V end lost 6 bases, the J end lost 2 bases, and 4 bases lay between the germline ends. The CDR3 is 11 residues long. This chain's CDR3 is CASRYNTEAFF. CDR3 in DNA: TGTGCCAGCAGGTATAACACTGAAGCTTTCTTT.

V gene TRBV19 combines with J gene TRBJ1-2, with D perhaps TRBD1 (5 bases). CDR1 LNHDA and CDR2 SQIVND come from the germline V gene (reference sequence). The CDR3 consists of 14 residues. V lost 8 bases and J 4 bases, leaving 17 bases between the germline ends. CDR3 DNA sequence: TGTGCCAGTGCCCAGGGCGTACGCGGCTATGGCTACACCTTC. Residues: CASAQGVRGYGYTF.

The chain carries TRBV2 and TRBJ1-1; D not resolved. Trimming removed 5 bases from V and 0 bases from J, with 7 bases in between. Germline CDR1 and CDR2: SNHLY and FYNNEI. The CDR3 sequence is 13 residues long. The CDR3 sequence is CASSSVMNTEAFF. In nucleotides, the CDR3 is TGTGCCAGCAGTTCGGTAATGAACACTGAAGCTTTCTTT. Full variable domain (outside the CDR3, taken from reference TRBV2 and TRBJ1-1): EPEVTQTPSHQVTQMGQEVILRCVPISNHLYFYWYRQILGQKVEFLVSFYNNEISEKSEIFDDQFSVERPDGSNFTLKIRSTKLEDSAMYFCASSSVMNTEAFFGQGTRLTVV.

This clone was seen once. The rearrangement joins TRBV6-5 to TRBJ2-5; 9 nucleotides align to TRBD1. The germline V gene encodes CDR1 MNHEY and CDR2 SVGAGI. After removal of 11 bases from V and 2 bases from J, the junction contained 6 bases not matched to a gene. This CDR3 has 13 residues. The CDR3 sequence: CAGNRGPQETQYF. Here the CDR3 DNA reads TGTGCCGGCAACAGGGGGCCACAAGAGACCCAGTACTTC.